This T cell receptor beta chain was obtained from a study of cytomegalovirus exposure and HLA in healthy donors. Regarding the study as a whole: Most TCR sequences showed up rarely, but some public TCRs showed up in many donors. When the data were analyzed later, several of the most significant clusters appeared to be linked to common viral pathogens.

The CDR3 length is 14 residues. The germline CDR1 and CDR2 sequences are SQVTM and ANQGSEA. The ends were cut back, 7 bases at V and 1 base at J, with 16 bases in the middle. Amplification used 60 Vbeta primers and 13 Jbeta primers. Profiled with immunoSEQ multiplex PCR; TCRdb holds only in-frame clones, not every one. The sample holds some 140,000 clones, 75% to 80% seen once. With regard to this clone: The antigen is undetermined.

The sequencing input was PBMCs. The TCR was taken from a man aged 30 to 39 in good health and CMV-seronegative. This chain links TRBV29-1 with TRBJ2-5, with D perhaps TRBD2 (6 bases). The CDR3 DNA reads TGCAGCGCGCGGGGAGACATGAGCCAAGAGACCCAGTACTTC. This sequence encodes CSARGDMSQETQYF.